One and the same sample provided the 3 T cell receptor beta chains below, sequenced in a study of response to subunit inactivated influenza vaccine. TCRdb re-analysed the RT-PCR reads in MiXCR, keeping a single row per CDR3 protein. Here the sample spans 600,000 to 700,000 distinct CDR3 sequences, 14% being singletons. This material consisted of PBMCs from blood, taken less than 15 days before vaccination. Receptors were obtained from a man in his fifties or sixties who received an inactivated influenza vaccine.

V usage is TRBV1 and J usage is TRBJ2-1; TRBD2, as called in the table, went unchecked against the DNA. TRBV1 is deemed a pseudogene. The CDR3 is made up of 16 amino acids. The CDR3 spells CTSSHKSPGVKNEQFF. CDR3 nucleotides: TGCACCAGCAGCCATAAGTCGCCGGGAGTAAAGAATGAGCAGTTCTTC.

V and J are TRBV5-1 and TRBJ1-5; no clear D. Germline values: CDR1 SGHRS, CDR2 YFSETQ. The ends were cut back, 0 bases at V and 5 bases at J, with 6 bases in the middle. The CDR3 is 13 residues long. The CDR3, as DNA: TGCGCCAGCAGCTTGGAGGGCTATCAGCCCCAGCATTTT. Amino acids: CASSLEGYQPQHF.

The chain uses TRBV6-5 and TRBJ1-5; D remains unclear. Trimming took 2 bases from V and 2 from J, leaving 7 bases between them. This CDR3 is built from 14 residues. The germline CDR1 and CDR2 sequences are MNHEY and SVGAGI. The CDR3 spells CASSYRGRNQPQHF. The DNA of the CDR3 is TGTGCCAGCAGTTACCGGGGTCGCAATCAGCCCCAGCATTTT.